This T cell receptor (beta chain) was recorded in a study of blood T cell repertoires in COVID-19. For the study at large: From T cells, B-cell-depleted T cells, or PBMCs came the material, which was cDNA or gDNA.

The authors' processing: How many nucleated cells were present was estimated from reference gene primer amplification. Clones were read by immunoSEQ multiplex PCR, and TCRdb kept only the in-frame ones, dropping some. V and J calls and clone size are as listed in that table; D and trimming were resolved from the DNA. The data hold 130,000 to 150,000 clones, with 81% observed a single time. The CDR3 has 17 residues. The V end lost 2 bases, the J end lost 1 base, and 19 bases lay between the germline ends. This sequence joins TRBV5-3 and TRBJ2-7; D may be TRBD1 (5 bases). TRBV5-3 carries the ORF label, with uncertain function. The sample consisted of peripheral blood. The receptor was isolated from a human donor in a cohort sampled during active COVID-19. This CDR3 is CARSFPRAPSVSYEQYF. The CDR3 DNA follows: TGTGCCAGAAGCTTTCCCAGGGCGCCGAGCGTGTCCTACGAGCAGTACTTC.